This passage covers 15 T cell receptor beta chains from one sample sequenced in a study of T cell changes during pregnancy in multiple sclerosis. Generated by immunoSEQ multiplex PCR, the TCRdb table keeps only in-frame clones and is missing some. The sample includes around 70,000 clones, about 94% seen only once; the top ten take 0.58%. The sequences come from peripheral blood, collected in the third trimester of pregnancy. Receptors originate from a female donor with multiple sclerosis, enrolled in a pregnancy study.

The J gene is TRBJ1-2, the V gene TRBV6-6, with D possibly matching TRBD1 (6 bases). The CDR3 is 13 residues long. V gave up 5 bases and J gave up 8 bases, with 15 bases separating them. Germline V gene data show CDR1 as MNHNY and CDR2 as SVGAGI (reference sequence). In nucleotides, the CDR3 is TGTGCCAGCAGTGTACAGGGTATAGGCGGCTACACCTTC. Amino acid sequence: CASSVQGIGGYTF.

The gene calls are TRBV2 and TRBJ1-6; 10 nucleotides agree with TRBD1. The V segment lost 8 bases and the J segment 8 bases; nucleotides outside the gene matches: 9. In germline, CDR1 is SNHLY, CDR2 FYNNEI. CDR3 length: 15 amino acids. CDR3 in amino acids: CASQKGDRGYSPLHF. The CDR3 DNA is TGTGCCAGCCAGAAGGGGGACAGGGGTTATTCACCCCTCCACTTT.

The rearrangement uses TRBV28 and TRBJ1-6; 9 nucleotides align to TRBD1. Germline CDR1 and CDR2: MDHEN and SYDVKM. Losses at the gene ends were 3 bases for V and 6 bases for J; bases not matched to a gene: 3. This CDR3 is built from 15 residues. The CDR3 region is CASSFLGQGNSPLHF. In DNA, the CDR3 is TGTGCCAGCAGTTTTTTGGGACAGGGTAATTCACCCCTCCACTTT.

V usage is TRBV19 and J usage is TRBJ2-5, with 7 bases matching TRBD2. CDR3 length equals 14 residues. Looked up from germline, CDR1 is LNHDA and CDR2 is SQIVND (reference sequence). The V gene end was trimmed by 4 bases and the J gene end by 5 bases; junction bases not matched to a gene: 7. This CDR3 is CASSTVGGAETQYF. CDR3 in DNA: TGTGCCAGTAGTACCGTGGGAGGGGCGGAGACCCAGTACTTC. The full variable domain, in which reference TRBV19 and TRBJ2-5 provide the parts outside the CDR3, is DGGITQSPKYLFRKEGQNVTLSCEQNLNHDAMYWYRQDPGQGLRLIYYSQIVNDFQKGDIAEGYSVSREKKESFPLTVTSAQKNPTAFYLCASSTVGGAETQYFGPGTRLLVL.

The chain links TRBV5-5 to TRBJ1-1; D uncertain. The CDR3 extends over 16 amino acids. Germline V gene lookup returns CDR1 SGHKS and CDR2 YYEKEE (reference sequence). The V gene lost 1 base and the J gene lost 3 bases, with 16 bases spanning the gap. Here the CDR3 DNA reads TGTGCCAGCAGCTTGTCGCTGACCCCCCGGGACACTGAAGCTTTCTTT. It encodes CASSLSLTPRDTEAFF.

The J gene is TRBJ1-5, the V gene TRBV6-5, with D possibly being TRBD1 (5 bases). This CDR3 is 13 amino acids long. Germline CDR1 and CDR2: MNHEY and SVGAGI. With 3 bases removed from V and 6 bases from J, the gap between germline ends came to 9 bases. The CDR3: CASSYERGQPQHF. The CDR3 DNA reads TGTGCCAGCAGTTATGAAAGGGGTCAGCCCCAGCATTTT.

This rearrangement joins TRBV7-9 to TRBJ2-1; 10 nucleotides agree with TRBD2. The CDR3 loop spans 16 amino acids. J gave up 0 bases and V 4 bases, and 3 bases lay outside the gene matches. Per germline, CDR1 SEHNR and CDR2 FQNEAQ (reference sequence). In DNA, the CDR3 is TGTGCCAGCAGCTCCCAGCGGGGGGGCTCCTACAATGAGCAGTTCTTC. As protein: CASSSQRGGSYNEQFF.

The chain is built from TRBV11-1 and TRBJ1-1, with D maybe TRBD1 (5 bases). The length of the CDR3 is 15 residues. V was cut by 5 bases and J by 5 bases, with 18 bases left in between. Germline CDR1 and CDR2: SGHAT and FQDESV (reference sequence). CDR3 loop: CASSPQAGDLTEAFF. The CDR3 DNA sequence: TGTGCCAGCAGCCCCCAAGCGGGGGACCTAACTGAAGCTTTCTTT.

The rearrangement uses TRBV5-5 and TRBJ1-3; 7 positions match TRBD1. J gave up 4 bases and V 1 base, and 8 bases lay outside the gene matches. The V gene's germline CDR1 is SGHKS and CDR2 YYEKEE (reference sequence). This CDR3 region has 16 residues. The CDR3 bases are TGTGCCAGCAGCTTGCCGGGACAGTCCGCGGGAAACACCATATATTTT. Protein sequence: CASSLPGQSAGNTIYF.

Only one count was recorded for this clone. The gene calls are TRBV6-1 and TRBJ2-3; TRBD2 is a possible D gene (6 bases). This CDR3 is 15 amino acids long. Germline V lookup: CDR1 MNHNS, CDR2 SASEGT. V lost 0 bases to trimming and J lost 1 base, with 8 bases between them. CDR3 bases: TGTGCCAGCAGTGAAGCGGGGGGTGGCACAGATACGCAGTATTTT. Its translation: CASSEAGGGTDTQYF.

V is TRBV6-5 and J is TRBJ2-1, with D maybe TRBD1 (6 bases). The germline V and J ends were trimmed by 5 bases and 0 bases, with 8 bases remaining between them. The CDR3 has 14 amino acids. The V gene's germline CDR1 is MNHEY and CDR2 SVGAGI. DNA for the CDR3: TGTGCCAGCAGTCAAGGGGGCTCCTACAATGAGCAGTTCTTC. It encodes CASSQGGSYNEQFF.

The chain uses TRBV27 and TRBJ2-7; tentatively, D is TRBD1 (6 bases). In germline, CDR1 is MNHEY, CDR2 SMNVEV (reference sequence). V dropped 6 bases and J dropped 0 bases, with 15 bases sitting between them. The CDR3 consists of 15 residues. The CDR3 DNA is TGTGCCAGCAGGGGGGCCCGTCCGATCTCCTACGAGCAGTACTTC. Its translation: CASRGARPISYEQYF.

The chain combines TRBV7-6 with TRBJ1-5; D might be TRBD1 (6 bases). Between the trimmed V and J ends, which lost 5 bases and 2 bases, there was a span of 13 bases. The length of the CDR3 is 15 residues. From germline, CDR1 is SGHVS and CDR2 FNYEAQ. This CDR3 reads CASSPGRGGNQPQHF. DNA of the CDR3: TGTGCCAGCAGCCCGGGGAGGGGGGGCAATCAGCCCCAGCATTTT. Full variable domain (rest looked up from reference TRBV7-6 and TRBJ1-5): GAGVSQSPRYKVTKRGQDVALRCDPISGHVSLYWYRQALGQGPEFLTYFNYEAQQDKSGLPNDRFSAERPEGSISTLTIQRTEQRDSAMYRCASSPGRGGNQPQHFGDGTRLSIL.

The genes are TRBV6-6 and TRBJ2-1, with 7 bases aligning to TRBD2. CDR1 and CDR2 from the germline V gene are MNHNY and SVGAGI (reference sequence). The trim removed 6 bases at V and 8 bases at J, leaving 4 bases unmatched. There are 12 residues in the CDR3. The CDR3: CASRHRGDEQFF. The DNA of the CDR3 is TGTGCCAGCAGACACCGGGGGGATGAGCAGTTCTTC.

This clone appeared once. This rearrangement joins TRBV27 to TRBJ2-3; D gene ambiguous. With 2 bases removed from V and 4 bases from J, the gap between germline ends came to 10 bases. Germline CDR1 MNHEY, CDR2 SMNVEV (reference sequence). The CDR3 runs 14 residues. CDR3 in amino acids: CASSLLVSPDTQYF. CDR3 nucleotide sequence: TGTGCCAGCAGTTTACTAGTTTCCCCAGATACGCAGTATTTT.